This T cell receptor (beta chain) was obtained from a study of CD4 T cells in relation to SARS-CoV-2 and coronaviruses. Study background: No peptide or an HIV-1 Nef peptide pool served as negative control.

TCRdb's copy holds only in-frame clones and misses some; the assay was immunoSEQ multiplex PCR. The sample consists of approximately 17,000 clones, 75% to 80% of them appearing once. In its sample, this clone was seen once. Its target is not known. The CDR3 spans 17 residues. From germline, CDR1 is MNHNS and CDR2 SASEGT. V was trimmed by 0 bases and J by 7 bases, leaving 16 bases between them. Before the COVID-19 pandemic, during about 2010-2018, CD4+ T cells were taken from unexposed donors. The cells were cultured for over eight days before CD4+ T cells were isolated. As cell numbers allowed, unexposed-donor CD4+ T cells faced SARS-CoV-2 S/N and four cold-coronavirus spikes. About 1.9 million PBMCs per well were cultured with 10 IU/ml IL-2.

The chain uses TRBV6-1 and TRBJ1-6; no reliable D call. The clonotype comes from a human donor in good health. Sequencing used CD4+ T cells from PBMCs, cultured in vitro. The CDR3 reads CASSEAPGAAFNSPLHF. CDR3 DNA sequence: TGTGCCAGCAGTGAAGCCCCTGGCGCAGCGTTCAATTCACCCCTCCACTTT.